Shown below are 20 T cell receptor beta chains from a single sample sequenced in a study of CD8 T cells in ankylosing spondylitis. TCRdb processed the 5' RACE reads anew with MiXCR; each CDR3 protein has one entry. Among 200,000 to 300,000 distinct CDR3 sequences listed, about 10% were seen once. Sequenced input: blood, either unsorted or a sorted T cell fraction (not recorded which). The receptors derive from a male donor with ankylosing spondylitis or in good health (not recorded which).

Ten or more counts support this clonotype. This chain uses TRBV6-2 or TRBV6-3 with TRBJ1-5; 10 bases match TRBD1. CDR3 length: 16 amino acids. The V gene's germline CDR1 is MNHEY and CDR2 SVGEGT. After removal of 5 bases from V and 3 bases from J, the junction contained 7 bases not matched to a gene. In DNA form, the CDR3 reads TGTGCCAGCAGTGGCGGGACAGGGGTTATCAATCAGCCCCAGCATTTT. Translation gives CASSGGTGVINQPQHF.

This clonotype was observed at least ten times. This chain joins TRBV12-3 or TRBV12-4 and TRBJ2-3; the D gene is possibly TRBD2 (6 bases). V was shortened by 2 bases and J by 1 base, with 16 bases between the two germline ends. This CDR3 contains 17 residues. CDR3 region: CASSLMWSGGGTDTQYF. The DNA of the CDR3 is TGTGCCAGCAGTTTAATGTGGTCAGGCGGGGGCACAGATACGCAGTATTTT.

This clonotype was seen many times. The genes are TRBV20-1 and TRBJ2-5; D gene uncertain. V shed 0 bases and J shed 2 bases, with 10 bases lying between them. The CDR3 totals 14 residues. In germline, CDR1 is DFQATT, CDR2 SNEGSKA (reference sequence). The CDR3 here is CSARDMNTQETQYF. DNA of the CDR3: TGCAGTGCTAGAGATATGAATACTCAAGAGACCCAGTACTTC.

The V and J genes are TRBV4-1 and TRBJ1-5, with 8 bases lining up with TRBD1. Per germline, CDR1 MGHRA and CDR2 YSYEKL. CDR3 length: 16 amino acids. Trimming removed 0 bases from V and 6 bases from J; junction bases left unmatched: 7. The CDR3 DNA reads as TGCGCCAGCAGCCAAGAGGGCCAGGGGGCAAGTCAGCCCCAGCATTTT. Its protein is CASSQEGQGASQPQHF.

This clonotype showed up just a few times. This rearrangement joins TRBV19 to TRBJ1-5; a weak D match, TRBD1 (5 bases). V lost 3 bases to trimming and J lost 6 bases, with 12 bases between them. This CDR3 is built from 14 residues. Germline lookup yields CDR1 LNHDA and CDR2 SQIVND (reference sequence). CDR3 in DNA: TGTGCCAGTAGTATCCTCGTCGGGGCTCAGCCCCAGCATTTT. As protein: CASSILVGAQPQHF.

In its sample, this clonotype was seen many times. This chain joins TRBV2 and TRBJ2-1, with TRBD2 identical over 7 bases. There are 13 residues in the CDR3. Unmatched junction bases numbered 4, after V lost 6 bases and J lost 5 bases. The V gene's germline CDR1 is SNHLY and CDR2 FYNNEI. DNA for the CDR3: TGTGCCAGCAGAGCGGGACCAAACAATGAGCAGTTCTTC. Amino acids: CASRAGPNNEQFF.

This clonotype was seen repeatedly, ten times or more. J is TRBJ2-5 and V is TRBV7-2; D is perhaps TRBD2 (5 bases). From germline, CDR1 is SGHTA and CDR2 FQGNSA. The CDR3 consists of 13 residues. V lost 1 base and J lost 6, with 9 bases in between. CDR3 residues: CASSLEGVQTQYF. CDR3 sequence (DNA): TGTGCCAGCAGCTTAGAGGGAGTACAGACCCAGTACTTC. The full variable domain, in which reference TRBV7-2 and TRBJ2-5 provide the parts outside the CDR3, is GAGVSQSPSNKVTEKGKDVELRCDPISGHTALYWYRQSLGQGLEFLIYFQGNSAPDKSGLPSDRFSAERTGGSVSTLTIQRTQQEDSAVYLCASSLEGVQTQYFGPGTRLLVL.

Ten or more counts support this clonotype. V and J are TRBV20-1 and TRBJ2-5; TRBD2 matches 7 bases. The CDR3 contains 11 residues. The germline CDR1 and CDR2 sequences are DFQATT and SNEGSKA (reference sequence). This CDR3 reads CSLPGGETQYF. The CDR3 DNA reads TGCAGCCTCCCCGGGGGGGAGACCCAGTACTTC.

This clonotype was seen at least ten times. J is TRBJ2-7 and V is TRBV28; the match to TRBD1 covers 7 bases. The CDR3 runs to 15 residues. Trimming removed 2 bases from V and 2 bases from J; junction bases left unmatched: 6. Germline V gene sequence: CDR1 MDHEN, CDR2 SYDVKM. The CDR3 region has the DNA TGTGCCAGCAGTTTAGCCGGGACAGCAGCCTACGAGCAGTACTTC. Protein sequence: CASSLAGTAAYEQYF.

This chain links TRBV6-5 with TRBJ1-6; weak D call: TRBD1 (5 bases). Trimming left V 0 bases short and J 5 bases short, with 11 bases between. The CDR3 is made up of 16 amino acids. Germline CDR1 reads MNHEY; CDR2 reads SVGAGI. In nucleotides, the CDR3 is TGTGCCAGCAGTTACTCGCGGCAGGGACATAATTCACCCCTCCACTTT. This sequence encodes CASSYSRQGHNSPLHF.

This clonotype was observed many times. The chain is built from TRBV7-9 and TRBJ2-7, with D hard to call. The germline CDR1 and CDR2 sequences are SEHNR and FQNEAQ (reference sequence). Trimming took 1 base from V and 6 from J, leaving 13 bases between them. This CDR3 is built from 14 residues. The CDR3 loop is CASSLVGQAGEQYF. CDR3 DNA sequence: TGTGCCAGCAGCTTAGTAGGGCAAGCCGGCGAGCAGTACTTC.

By share, this clonotype counts as medium-sized (0.01 to 0.1%). The genes are TRBV20-1 and TRBJ1-5; TRBD1 agrees at 12 bases. With 6 bases clipped from V and 6 bases from J, the junction kept 9 bases outside the gene matches. The V gene's germline CDR1 is DFQATT and CDR2 SNEGSKA (reference sequence). The CDR3 is 15 residues long. The CDR3 sequence is CSALRDRGQGQPQHF. The CDR3 region has the DNA TGCAGTGCACTGAGGGACAGGGGGCAGGGTCAGCCCCAGCATTTT.

This clonotype occurred many times. The junction departs from the called germline gene at one end, perhaps through a read error. The V call is TRBV3-1, the J call TRBJ1-4, with a possible D match to TRBD1 (5 bases). Looked up from germline, CDR1 is LGHDT and CDR2 is YNNKEL (reference sequence). The CDR3 loop spans 12 amino acids. This chain's CDR3 is CASSPGGERGVF. DNA of the CDR3: TGTGCCAGCAGCCCTGGTGGGGAAAGGGGAGTTTTT.

At least ten counts were recorded for this clonotype. The chain has TRBV12-3 or TRBV12-4 and TRBJ2-7, with TRBD1 matching 10 bases. The CDR3 is 14 amino acids. After removal of 6 bases from V and 2 bases from J, the junction contained 4 bases not matched to a gene. The CDR3 loop reads CASRSGTGAYEQYF. In DNA form, the CDR3 reads TGTGCCAGCAGGTCGGGGACAGGGGCCTACGAGCAGTACTTC.

This clonotype was seen at least ten times. The V call is TRBV3-1, the J call TRBJ2-7; D might be TRBD2 (6 bases). CDR3 length: 16 residues. Trimming took off 0 bases at V and 2 bases at J, with 14 bases between the two ends. The germline V gene has CDR1 LGHDT and CDR2 YNNKEL (reference sequence). The CDR3 loop is CASSQDPGGETYEQYF. The CDR3 coding sequence is TGTGCCAGCAGCCAAGATCCGGGCGGGGAAACCTACGAGCAGTACTTC.

In this sample, this clonotype turned up once. A much bigger clone sits one base away, suggesting this may be a read error. This chain connects TRBV12-3 or TRBV12-4 to TRBJ2-1; TRBD2 matches at 7 bases. V lost 8 bases to trimming and J lost 9 bases; unmatched junction nucleotides: 7. This CDR3 spans 12 amino acids. In DNA form, the CDR3 reads TGTGCCAGCGGGAGCGGGACCACTGAGCAGTTCTTC. Protein: CASGSGTTEQFF.

This clonotype showed up many times. The chain couples TRBV20-1 to TRBJ2-3; D gene unclear. V lost 6 bases to trimming and J lost 2 bases, with 12 bases between them. The CDR3 covers 13 residues. Germline CDR1 is DFQATT and CDR2 is SNEGSKA (reference sequence). DNA of the CDR3: TGCAGTGCCTGTGTTGGGCACACAGATACGCAGTATTTT. Translated, it gives CSACVGHTDTQYF.

This clonotype was seen only once. The junction departs from germline at one end; a sequencing error may be responsible. CDR3 in amino acids: CASSEGGSYERYF. CDR3 DNA sequence: TGCGCCAGCAGTGAAGGGGGATCCTACGAGCGGTACTTC. The chain recombines TRBV10-1 with TRBJ2-7; weak D call: TRBD1 (6 bases). Germline CDR1 WNHNN, CDR2 SYGVQD (reference sequence). CDR3 length equals 13 residues.

This clonotype was recorded a few times. The V gene is TRBV30, the J gene TRBJ1-2; D is undetermined. CDR3 size: 13 residues. CDR1 and CDR2 (germline): GTSNPN, SVGIG (reference sequence). Trimming stripped 3 bases from V and 3 bases from J, with 11 bases between. This CDR3 reads CAWRDAADYGYTF. CDR3 DNA: TGTGCCTGGAGAGACGCGGCAGACTATGGCTACACCTTC.

This clonotype was found many times. The rearrangement links TRBV12-3 or TRBV12-4 to TRBJ2-7; TRBD2 is a possible D gene (5 bases). Trimming pared 6 bases from V and 3 bases from J, leaving 9 bases between. The CDR3 runs 12 residues. The CDR3 region is CASSYRDYEQYF. CDR3 coding DNA: TGTGCCAGCAGCTATCGGGACTACGAGCAGTACTTC.